This is a list of T cell receptor beta chains from one sample in a study of regulatory T cells in long-lasting Graves disease. Via MiXCR, TCRdb re-called the multiplex PCR reads, giving one row per CDR3 protein. Among under 450,000 distinct CDR3 sequences, 23% were seen once, and the ten largest hold roughly 28%. This material consisted of peripheral blood mononuclear cells (PBMCs), taken when the disease was refractory, from a patient treated with antithyroid drugs. These receptors all come from a female donor with Graves disease. CDR3s include the opening cysteine and the closing phenylalanine or tryptophan. The D gene is left open where the match is weak. Some rows have no size entry. The others give once, few or many, or a class for an expanded clone.

CDR3 protein	CDR3 DNA	J gene	V gene	clone size	D gene
CASSTDRNTEAFF	TGTGCCAGCAGCACAGACAGGAACACTGAAGCTTTCTTT	TRBJ1-1	TRBV12-3/TRBV12-4	many	NA
CASSELGQGAYEQYF	TGTGCCAGCAGCGAATTAGGACAGGGGGCCTACGAGCAGTACTTC	TRBJ2-7	TRBV7-6	NA	TRBD1
CAISAAQGGSNSPLHF	TGTGCCATCAGTGCCGCCCAGGGGGGGAGTAATTCACCCCTCCACTTT	TRBJ1-6	TRBV10-3	NA	TRBD1
CSSDTGAETEAFF	TGCAGTTCTGATACAGGGGCGGAAACTGAAGCTTTCTTT	TRBJ1-1	TRBV20-1	NA	TRBD1
CASTSRTAGELFF	TGTGCCAGCACTTCTCGCACGGCCGGGGAGCTGTTTTTT	TRBJ2-2	TRBV28	many	NA
CASIATGGVGEQYF	TGTGCCAGCATCGCGACAGGGGGAGTTGGCGAGCAGTACTTC	TRBJ2-7	TRBV2	many	TRBD1
CASSMTGRGGYDYTF	TGTGCCAGCAGTATGACAGGGCGAGGGGGATATGACTACACCTTC	TRBJ1-2	TRBV28	NA	TRBD1
CASSSEDRDRDNQPQHF	TGTGCCAGCAGTAGTGAGGACCGGGACAGGGATAATCAGCCCCAGCATTTT	TRBJ1-5	TRBV12-3/TRBV12-4	many	TRBD1
CASRVSSGSYEQYF	TGTGCCAGCCGGGTTTCTAGCGGATCCTACGAGCAGTACTTC	TRBJ2-7	TRBV2	many	TRBD2
CASSQATVVNIQYF	TGTGCCAGCAGCCAAGCTACCGTCGTAAACATTCAGTACTTC	TRBJ2-4	TRBV14	few	NA
CASIGAYGYTF	TGTGCCAGCATTGGCGCCTATGGCTACACCTTC	TRBJ1-2	TRBV2	many	NA
CASSLPGANQPQHF	TGTGCCAGCAGTTTACCAGGGGCCAATCAGCCCCAGCATTTT	TRBJ1-5	TRBV28	NA	NA
CASSLVSGLAGAYSYEQYF	TGTGCCAGCAGCTTAGTTTCGGGGCTAGCGGGAGCGTATTCCTACGAGCAGTACTTC	TRBJ2-7	TRBV7-9	few	TRBD2
CAWTAGFAEAFF	TGTGCCTGGACCGCGGGTTTCGCTGAAGCTTTCTTT	TRBJ1-1	TRBV30	many	NA
CASTTYSGNTIYF	TGTGCCAGCACCACTTACTCTGGAAACACCATATATTTT	TRBJ1-3	TRBV2	NA	NA
CASSEGQGIRYPNNTEAFF	TGTGCCAGCAGTGAGGGACAGGGGATCCGTTATCCGAACAACACTGAAGCTTTCTTT	TRBJ1-1	TRBV27	many	TRBD1
CAWSFGGTGELFF	TGTGCCTGGAGTTTTGGAGGGACCGGGGAGCTGTTTTTT	TRBJ2-2	TRBV30	few	NA
CASSPRGGASEKLFF	TGTGCCAGCAGTCCCCGGGGAGGGGCCAGTGAAAAACTGTTTTTT	TRBJ1-4	TRBV28	few	NA
CSARDMATRAGELFF	TGCAGTGCTAGAGATATGGCCACTAGGGCCGGGGAGCTGTTTTTT	TRBJ2-2	TRBV20-1	NA	NA
CSALIEQYF	TGCAGTGCTTTGATTGAGCAGTACTTC	TRBJ2-7	TRBV20-1	NA	NA
CASSTPSGRAPEQYF	TGTGCCAGCAGCACCCCTAGCGGGAGGGCCCCGGAGCAGTACTTC	TRBJ2-7	TRBV7-2	many	TRBD2
CSVGQGVPGELFF	TGCAGCGTTGGACAGGGGGTCCCCGGGGAGCTGTTTTTT	TRBJ2-2	TRBV29-1	few	TRBD1
CASSISGPLSF	TGTGCCAGCAGTATATCGGGCCCCTTGAGCTTT	TRBJ2-3	TRBV28	NA	NA
CAISDGTGYNIQYF	TGTGCCATCAGTGATGGGACAGGGTACAACATTCAGTACTTC	TRBJ2-4	TRBV10-3	few	TRBD1